Listed below are T cell receptor beta chains from one sample, sequenced in a study of T cell responses to AZD1222 COVID-19 vaccine. Generated by immunoSEQ multiplex PCR, the TCRdb table keeps only in-frame clones and is missing some. The sample records approximately 100,000 clones, 87% being singletons. The sequencing here drew on peripheral blood, taken 28 days after the second AZD1222 dose. These TCRs come from an adult who received the AZD1222 COVID-19 vaccine. Each CDR3 is given with its conserved first and last residue. A D gene is named only where the DNA matches it firmly. Some rows mark clone size as missing; the rest say once, few, many or name a class of expanded clone.

j_call: TRBJ2-5; v_call: TRBV28; clone_size: -; d_call: TRBD1; cdr3_aa: CASSVGTEVKETQYF; cdr3_nt: TGTGCCAGCAGTGTCGGGACAGAGGTTAAAGAGACCCAGTACTTC
j_call: TRBJ2-2; v_call: TRBV6-1; clone_size: -; d_call: TRBD1; cdr3_aa: CASSETEGQESGELFF; cdr3_nt: TGTGCCAGCAGTGAAACTGAAGGACAGGAATCCGGGGAGCTGTTTTTT
j_call: TRBJ2-2; v_call: TRBV19; clone_size: -; d_call: -; cdr3_aa: CATSEVLGNHGELFF; cdr3_nt: TGTGCCACCAGTGAGGTGTTGGGGAATCACGGGGAGCTGTTTTTT
j_call: TRBJ2-3; v_call: TRBV5-4; clone_size: once; d_call: TRBD1; cdr3_aa: CASSRPGTGFGGTDTQYF; cdr3_nt: TGTGCCAGCAGCCGTCCCGGGACAGGGTTCGGAGGCACAGATACGCAGTATTTT
j_call: TRBJ2-7; v_call: TRBV27; clone_size: -; d_call: -; cdr3_aa: CASSHDRVTAYEQYF; cdr3_nt: TGTGCCAGCAGCCATGACCGGGTGACCGCCTACGAGCAGTACTTC
j_call: TRBJ1-2; v_call: TRBV5-1; clone_size: -; d_call: -; cdr3_aa: CASSLEGTNYGYTF; cdr3_nt: TGCGCCAGCAGCTTGGAGGGAACTAACTATGGCTACACCTTC
j_call: TRBJ1-2; v_call: TRBV27; clone_size: -; d_call: -; cdr3_aa: CASSPLSGDGGYTF; cdr3_nt: TGTGCCAGCAGTCCACTATCTGGGGACGGGGGCTACACCTTC
j_call: TRBJ1-1; v_call: TRBV4-3; clone_size: once; d_call: TRBD1; cdr3_aa: CASSQDSQGGLGAFF; cdr3_nt: TGCGCCAGCAGCCAGGACTCACAGGGGGGTCTGGGAGCTTTCTTT
j_call: TRBJ2-1; v_call: TRBV9; clone_size: -; d_call: -; cdr3_aa: CASSVAGAGEVYNEQFF; cdr3_nt: TGTGCCAGCAGCGTAGCGGGGGCGGGAGAAGTATACAATGAGCAGTTCTTC
j_call: TRBJ1-2; v_call: TRBV27; clone_size: -; d_call: TRBD1; cdr3_aa: CASSRPGQGGYTF; cdr3_nt: TGTGCCAGCAGTCGACCGGGACAGGGTGGCTACACCTTC
j_call: TRBJ1-2; v_call: TRBV5-3; clone_size: few; d_call: TRBD1; cdr3_aa: CARSGRTGRGYTF; cdr3_nt: TGTGCCAGAAGCGGGAGGACAGGACGTGGCTACACCTTC
j_call: TRBJ1-4; v_call: TRBV10-3; clone_size: -; d_call: -; cdr3_aa: CAISERTNEKLFF; cdr3_nt: TGTGCCATCAGTGAGCGGACTAATGAAAAACTGTTTTTT
j_call: TRBJ2-6; v_call: TRBV4-2; clone_size: -; d_call: TRBD1; cdr3_aa: CASTNGQGRGGANVLTF; cdr3_nt: TGTGCCAGCACGAACGGACAGGGACGTGGGGGGGCCAACGTCCTGACTTTC
j_call: TRBJ2-7; v_call: TRBV5-1; clone_size: few; d_call: -; cdr3_aa: CASSLGGKINEQYF; cdr3_nt: TGCGCCAGCAGCTTGGGGGGGAAAATCAACGAGCAGTACTTC
j_call: TRBJ2-5; v_call: TRBV7-2; clone_size: -; d_call: -; cdr3_aa: CASSSMRGETQYF; cdr3_nt: TGTGCCAGCAGCTCAATGAGAGGGGAGACCCAGTACTTC
j_call: TRBJ2-4; v_call: TRBV11-3; clone_size: -; d_call: -; cdr3_aa: CASSRTSWGKNIQYF; cdr3_nt: TGTGCCAGCAGCCGAACCTCCTGGGGCAAAAACATTCAGTACTTC